This T cell receptor (beta chain) was obtained from a study of shared clonotypes between healthy human individuals. Study-wide context: Per donor, CD8 memory used one plate, CD8 naive used two, CD4 memory used three and CD4 naive used three.

CD45RO-negative, CCR7-selected cells formed the naive CD8 fraction, which excluded terminally differentiated effector memory CD45RA+ cells. Germline values: CDR1 MNHEY, CDR2 SMNVEV (reference sequence). V was shortened by 8 bases and J by 0 bases, with 16 bases between the two germline ends. This CDR3 spans 15 amino acids. Every subset's genomic DNA went evenly onto several immunoSEQ plates. Replicate sorted-subset PCRs were loaded with around 0.2 ug DNA, 29,000 or so T cell genomes. Generated by immunoSEQ multiplex PCR, the TCRdb table keeps only in-frame clones and is missing some. The repertoire includes some 2 million clones, about 94% of them detected once, and roughly 1% sits in the top ten.

This chain joins TRBV27 and TRBJ1-2; D is perhaps TRBD1 (6 bases). The sequencing input was naive CD8+ T cells sorted from blood. The TCR originated in a man aged 18 to 29 in good health. CDR3 amino acids: CASRTLGGANYGYTF. The CDR3 DNA follows: TGTGCCAGCCGAACGCTAGGGGGAGCTAACTATGGCTACACCTTC.